The rows below give T cell receptor beta chains drawn from one sample of a study of blood T cell repertoires in COVID-19. Only in-frame clones appear in the TCRdb table, and some are missing; sequencing was by immunoSEQ multiplex PCR. The top ten hold roughly 4.8% of the sample, which has around 80,000 clones, about 80% seen once. Material for sequencing was peripheral blood. Source of these receptors: a woman between 65 and 79 years old with acute or convalescent COVID-19. Both conserved end residues are part of each CDR3. D genes are given only for firm matches.

J | D | V | CDR3
TRBJ2-7 | - | TRBV27 | CASKDGAWENEQYF
TRBJ2-3 | - | TRBV11-2 | CASSFTGPNTQYF
TRBJ1-1 | TRBD1 | TRBV6-4 | CASSDSSTGAEAFF
TRBJ1-6 | - | TRBV6-1 | CASSEGGAGRTLHF
TRBJ1-2 | TRBD1 | TRBV7-3 | CASSSTGYEGYTF
TRBJ2-2 | - | TRBV5-4 | CASSDRTGELFF
TRBJ1-1 | - | TRBV19 | CASKGPLNTEAFF
TRBJ1-3 | - | TRBV2 | CASSGGQGNTIYF
TRBJ1-2 | - | TRBV5-4 | CASSLDSREDGYTF
TRBJ1-2 | TRBD1 | TRBV12-5 | CASGPGQEYGYTF
TRBJ1-1 | - | TRBV11-2 | CASSSPGDGTTEAFF
TRBJ1-1 | - | TRBV3-1/TRBV3-2 | CASSSHGERVAEAFF
TRBJ1-2 | - | TRBV11-2 | CASSLDAGNYGYTF
TRBJ1-1 | TRBD1 | TRBV5-8 | CASSWDRGTEAFF
TRBJ2-2 | - | TRBV5-5 | CASSTGSGELFF
TRBJ1-1 | TRBD1 | TRBV18 | CASSPKNRGDGGAFF
TRBJ2-2 | TRBD1 | TRBV7-9 | CASSPRRQGDATGELFF
TRBJ2-7 | - | TRBV10-3 | CAISEAQNSYEQYF
TRBJ2-7 | TRBD1 | TRBV7-9 | CASSLVQGAREQYF
TRBJ2-7 | TRBD1 | TRBV24-1 | CATSDGDRGHEQYF
TRBJ2-1 | - | TRBV24-1 | CATSDPGQINEQFF
TRBJ1-4 | - | TRBV6-5 | CASSFGQRNEKLFF
TRBJ1-2 | TRBD1 | TRBV18 | CASSLRTGAVYGYTF
TRBJ1-2 | - | TRBV11-2 | CASSLGGIDYGYTF
TRBJ1-1 | TRBD1 | TRBV18 | CASSPLPTGGNTEAFF
TRBJ2-1 | TRBD2 | TRBV29-1 | CSVTGTRYNEQFF
TRBJ2-3 | - | TRBV19 | CASSIRNLFSTDTQYF
TRBJ1-2 | - | TRBV7-3 | CASSQDLTGYGYTF
TRBJ1-2 | TRBD1 | TRBV7-6 | CASSLGDRPGYGYTF
TRBJ1-1 | - | TRBV5-6 | CASSLGNRLDTEAFF
TRBJ1-2 | - | TRBV20-1 | CSATRGYGYTF
TRBJ2-5 | - | TRBV6-2/TRBV6-3 | CASSSLTRGGQETQYF
TRBJ2-2 | - | TRBV7-2 | CASSPRRVEDYTGELFF
TRBJ1-1 | TRBD1 | TRBV6-2/TRBV6-3 | CASSYAGQPVTEAFF
TRBJ1-3 | TRBD1 | TRBV9 | CASSVTGSGNTIYF
TRBJ2-1 | TRBD2 | TRBV7-2 | CASSFSGGRYNEQFF
TRBJ1-1 | - | TRBV5-1 | CASSFQKNTEAFF
TRBJ1-1 | - | TRBV12-5 | CASGLVLSAGGTEAFF
TRBJ1-2 | TRBD1 | TRBV4-2 | CASSSLETGGSYGYTF
TRBJ2-7 | - | TRBV12-3/TRBV12-4 | CASSGLTYEQYF
TRBJ1-1 | - | TRBV11-2 | CASSLAAGGGNEAFF
TRBJ2-1 | - | TRBV7-6 | CASSQLRGRGNEQFF
TRBJ1-6 | - | TRBV18 | CASSLQSGTGNSPLHF
TRBJ1-2 | TRBD1 | TRBV4-2 | CASSQPGQGGSGYTF
TRBJ1-1 | TRBD1 | TRBV7-2 | CASRRRTGVDTEAFF
TRBJ1-1 | - | TRBV19 | CASSIPGQSLTEAFF